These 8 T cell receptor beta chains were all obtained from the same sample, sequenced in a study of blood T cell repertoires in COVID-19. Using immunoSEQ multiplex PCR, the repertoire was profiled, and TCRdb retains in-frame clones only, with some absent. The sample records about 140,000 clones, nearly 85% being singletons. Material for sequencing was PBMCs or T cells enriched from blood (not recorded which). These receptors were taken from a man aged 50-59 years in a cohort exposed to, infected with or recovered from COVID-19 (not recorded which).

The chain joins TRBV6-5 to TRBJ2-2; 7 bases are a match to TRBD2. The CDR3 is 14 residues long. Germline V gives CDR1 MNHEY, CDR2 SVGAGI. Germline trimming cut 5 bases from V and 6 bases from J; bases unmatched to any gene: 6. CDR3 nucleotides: TGTGCCAGCAGTAGGTTAGCGGGTTCCGGGGAGCTGTTTTTT. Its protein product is CASSRLAGSGELFF.

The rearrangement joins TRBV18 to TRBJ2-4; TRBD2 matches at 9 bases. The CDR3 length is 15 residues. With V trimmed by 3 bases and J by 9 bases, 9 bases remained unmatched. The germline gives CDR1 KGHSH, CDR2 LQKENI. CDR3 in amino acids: CASSPAGREGSIQYF. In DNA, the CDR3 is TGTGCCAGCTCACCCGCAGGGCGGGAGGGGAGCATTCAGTACTTC.

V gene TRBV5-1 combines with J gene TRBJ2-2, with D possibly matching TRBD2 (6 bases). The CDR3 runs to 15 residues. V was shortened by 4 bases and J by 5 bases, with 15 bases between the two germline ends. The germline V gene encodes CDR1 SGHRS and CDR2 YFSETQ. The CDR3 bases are TGCGCCAGCAGCCCTAGACTAGATGGGACCGGGGAGCTGTTTTTT. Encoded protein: CASSPRLDGTGELFF.

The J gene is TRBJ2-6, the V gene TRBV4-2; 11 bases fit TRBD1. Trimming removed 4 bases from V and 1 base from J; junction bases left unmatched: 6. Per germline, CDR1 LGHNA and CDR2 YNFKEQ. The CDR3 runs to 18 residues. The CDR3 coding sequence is TGTGCCAGCAGCCTCCGGGACAGGGGGGTATCTGGGGCCAACGTCCTGACTTTC. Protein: CASSLRDRGVSGANVLTF.

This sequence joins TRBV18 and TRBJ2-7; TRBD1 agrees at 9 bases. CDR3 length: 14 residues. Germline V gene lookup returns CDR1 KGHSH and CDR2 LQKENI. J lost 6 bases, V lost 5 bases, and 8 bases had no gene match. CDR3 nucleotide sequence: TGTGCCAGCTCAGCCGGGACAGGGTTCCGCGAGCAGTACTTC. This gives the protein CASSAGTGFREQYF.

CDR3 sequence: CASSSGTRKFNEQYF. For the CDR3, the DNA is TGTGCCAGCAGTTCCGGGACTAGAAAATTCAACGAGCAGTACTTC. The chain employs TRBV28 and TRBJ2-7, with 8 bases identical to TRBD2. The ends lost 4 bases at V and 5 bases at J; junction bases unmatched: 10. Germline values: CDR1 MDHEN, CDR2 SYDVKM. This CDR3 comprises 15 residues.

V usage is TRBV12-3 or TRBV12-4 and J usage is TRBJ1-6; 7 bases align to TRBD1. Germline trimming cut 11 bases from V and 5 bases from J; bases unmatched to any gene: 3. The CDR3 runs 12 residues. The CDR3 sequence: CAGGTDNSPLHF. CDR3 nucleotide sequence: TGTGCCGGAGGGACAGATAATTCACCCCTCCACTTT.

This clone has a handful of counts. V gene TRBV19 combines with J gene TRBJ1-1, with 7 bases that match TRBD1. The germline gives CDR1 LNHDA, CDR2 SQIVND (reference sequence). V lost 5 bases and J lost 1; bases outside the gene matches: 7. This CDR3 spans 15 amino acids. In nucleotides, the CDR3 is TGTGCCAGTAGTCTGGGGTGGACAGGGAACACTGAAGCTTTCTTT. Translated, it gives CASSLGWTGNTEAFF.